These T cell receptor beta chains were read from a single sample in a study of T-cell reconstitution after alpha-beta-depleted transplantation in children. TCRdb called the PCR reads again in MiXCR, with one record for every CDR3 protein. Among over 400,000 distinct CDR3 sequences listed, approximately 41% were seen once. The specimen was PBMCs, collected before TCRalphabeta/CD19-depleted stem cell transplant. The receptors derive from a girl aged 2-9 years with aplastic anemia, due to receive a stem cell transplant. Both conserved end residues are part of each CDR3. Fields, in order: clone size, J gene, V gene, D gene, CDR3 protein, CDR3 DNA. A D gene is named only where the DNA matches it firmly. Size is stated for part of the rows, as once, few or many counts, or as a class when the clone is expanded.

clone size: many; J gene: TRBJ2-3; V gene: TRBV7-2; D gene: .; CDR3 protein: CASSLVAGATDTQYF; CDR3 DNA: TGTGCCAGCAGCTTAGTGGCAGGGGCCACAGATACGCAGTATTTT
clone size: many; J gene: TRBJ1-1; V gene: TRBV11-2; D gene: .; CDR3 protein: CASSFWKDEAFF; CDR3 DNA: TGTGCCAGCAGCTTTTGGAAGGATGAAGCTTTCTTT
clone size: .; J gene: TRBJ2-5; V gene: TRBV7-3; D gene: .; CDR3 protein: CASSSTGTDQETQYF; CDR3 DNA: TGTGCCAGCAGCTCCACCGGGACTGACCAAGAGACCCAGTACTTC
clone size: many; J gene: TRBJ2-2; V gene: TRBV7-3; D gene: .; CDR3 protein: CASSLFPGPDTGELFF; CDR3 DNA: TGTGCCAGCAGCTTATTCCCCGGTCCCGACACCGGGGAGCTGTTTTTT
clone size: .; J gene: TRBJ2-1; V gene: TRBV7-2; D gene: .; CDR3 protein: CASSATYPNEQFF; CDR3 DNA: TGTGCCAGCAGCGCCACTTATCCCAATGAGCAGTTCTTC
clone size: .; J gene: TRBJ2-7; V gene: TRBV11-2; D gene: .; CDR3 protein: CASSLDIRALGQYF; CDR3 DNA: TGTGCCAGCAGCTTAGATATAAGGGCCCTAGGGCAGTACTTC
clone size: .; J gene: TRBJ2-3; V gene: TRBV5-6; D gene: .; CDR3 protein: CASSFNGDTQYF; CDR3 DNA: TGTGCCAGCAGCTTCAATGGAGATACGCAGTATTTT
clone size: .; J gene: TRBJ1-5; V gene: TRBV3-1; D gene: .; CDR3 protein: CASSQANQPQHF; CDR3 DNA: TGTGCCAGCAGCCAAGCGAATCAGCCCCAGCATTTT
clone size: .; J gene: TRBJ1-4; V gene: TRBV20-1; D gene: .; CDR3 protein: CSARAGNEKLFF; CDR3 DNA: TGCAGTGCTAGAGCCGGCAATGAAAAACTGTTTTTT
clone size: few; J gene: TRBJ2-2; V gene: TRBV12-3/TRBV12-4; D gene: .; CDR3 protein: CASSFRLNTGELFF; CDR3 DNA: TGTGCCAGCAGTTTCCGACTCAACACCGGGGAGCTGTTTTTT
clone size: many; J gene: TRBJ2-1; V gene: TRBV7-9; D gene: .; CDR3 protein: CASSLSRVGDDEQFF; CDR3 DNA: TGTGCCAGCAGCTTATCTAGGGTCGGCGATGATGAGCAGTTCTTC
clone size: few; J gene: TRBJ2-2; V gene: TRBV20-1; D gene: TRBD2; CDR3 protein: CSARLAGAGELFF; CDR3 DNA: TGCAGTGCTAGACTAGCGGGAGCCGGGGAGCTGTTTTTT
clone size: .; J gene: TRBJ2-1; V gene: TRBV6-5; D gene: TRBD2; CDR3 protein: CASSYKPGTTNEQFF; CDR3 DNA: TGTGCCAGCAGTTATAAACCCGGGACTACAAATGAGCAGTTCTTC
clone size: .; J gene: TRBJ2-6; V gene: TRBV4-1; D gene: TRBD2; CDR3 protein: CASSQEGRGVSGANVLTF; CDR3 DNA: TGCGCCAGCAGCCAAGAGGGACGGGGGGTCTCTGGGGCCAACGTCCTGACTTTC
clone size: .; J gene: TRBJ2-6; V gene: TRBV7-9; D gene: .; CDR3 protein: CASSSTDRRSGANVLTF; CDR3 DNA: TGTGCCAGCAGTTCTACGGACAGACGCTCTGGGGCCAACGTCCTGACTTTC
clone size: .; J gene: TRBJ2-7; V gene: TRBV5-5; D gene: .; CDR3 protein: CASSPGRDAVLYEQYF; CDR3 DNA: TGTGCCAGCAGCCCTGGACGGGACGCAGTACTTTACGAGCAGTACTTC
clone size: .; J gene: TRBJ2-2; V gene: TRBV14; D gene: TRBD1; CDR3 protein: CASSQGPGQGYLTGELFF; CDR3 DNA: TGTGCCAGCAGCCAAGGACCGGGACAGGGTTATCTTACCGGGGAGCTGTTTTTT
clone size: .; J gene: TRBJ1-2; V gene: TRBV2; D gene: .; CDR3 protein: CASSEGRNPLSGYTF; CDR3 DNA: TGTGCCAGCAGTGAGGGCCGTAATCCACTTTCTGGCTACACCTTC
clone size: .; J gene: TRBJ1-2; V gene: TRBV20-1; D gene: TRBD1; CDR3 protein: CSAETGTNYGYTF; CDR3 DNA: TGCAGTGCCGAGACAGGGACTAACTATGGCTACACCTTC
clone size: .; J gene: TRBJ1-1; V gene: TRBV12-3/TRBV12-4; D gene: TRBD1; CDR3 protein: CASSPSGTGWTEAFF; CDR3 DNA: TGTGCCAGCAGTCCATCCGGGACAGGGTGGACTGAAGCTTTCTTT
clone size: few; J gene: TRBJ2-2; V gene: TRBV15; D gene: TRBD2; CDR3 protein: CATSRSWTRSAGELFF; CDR3 DNA: TGTGCCACCAGTAGGAGCTGGACTAGGTCGGCCGGGGAGCTGTTTTTT
clone size: .; J gene: TRBJ2-3; V gene: TRBV27; D gene: TRBD2; CDR3 protein: CASRLAGGPVDTQYF; CDR3 DNA: TGTGCCAGCAGGCTAGCGGGAGGGCCGGTAGATACGCAGTATTTT
clone size: .; J gene: TRBJ2-3; V gene: TRBV6-5; D gene: TRBD2; CDR3 protein: CASSYSSSGSTDTQYF; CDR3 DNA: TGTGCCAGCAGTTACTCCTCTAGCGGAAGCACAGATACGCAGTATTTT